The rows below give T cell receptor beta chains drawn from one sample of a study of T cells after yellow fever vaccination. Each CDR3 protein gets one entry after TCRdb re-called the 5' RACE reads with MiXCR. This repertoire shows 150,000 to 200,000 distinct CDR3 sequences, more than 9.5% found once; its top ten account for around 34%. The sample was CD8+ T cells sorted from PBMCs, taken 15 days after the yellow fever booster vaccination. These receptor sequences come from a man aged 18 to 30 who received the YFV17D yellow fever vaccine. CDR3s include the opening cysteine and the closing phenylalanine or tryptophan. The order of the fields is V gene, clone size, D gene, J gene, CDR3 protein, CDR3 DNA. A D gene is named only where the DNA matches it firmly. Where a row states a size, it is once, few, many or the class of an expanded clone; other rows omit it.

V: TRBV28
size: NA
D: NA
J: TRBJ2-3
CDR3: CASSSWRGGGGVDTQYF
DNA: TGTGCCAGCAGTTCATGGAGGGGCGGGGGCGGTGTAGATACGCAGTATTTT

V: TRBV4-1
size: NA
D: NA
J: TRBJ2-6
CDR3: CASSQVGGTGANVLTF
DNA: TGCGCCAGCAGCCAAGTTGGGGGGACTGGGGCCAACGTCCTGACTTTC

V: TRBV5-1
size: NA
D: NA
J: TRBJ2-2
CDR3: CASSMTGPTGELFF
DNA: TGCGCCAGCAGCATGACAGGACCCACCGGGGAGCTGTTTTTT

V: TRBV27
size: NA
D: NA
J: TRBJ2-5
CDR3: CASSSHWGQETQYF
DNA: TGTGCCAGCAGTTCCCACTGGGGCCAAGAGACCCAGTACTTC

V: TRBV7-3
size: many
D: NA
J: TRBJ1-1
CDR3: CASSLGGPEAFF
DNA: TGTGCCAGCAGCTTAGGAGGGCCTGAAGCTTTCTTT

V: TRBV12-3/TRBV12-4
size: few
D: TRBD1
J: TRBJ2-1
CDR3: CASRLGTGGDEQFF
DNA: TGTGCCAGCAGGCTCGGGACAGGGGGAGATGAGCAGTTCTTC

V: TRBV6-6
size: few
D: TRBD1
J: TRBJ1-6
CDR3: CASSTRDRLSPLHF
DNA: TGTGCCAGCAGTACCCGGGACAGACTCTCACCCCTCCACTTT

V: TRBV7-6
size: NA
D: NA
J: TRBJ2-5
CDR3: CASSPGRTQETQYF
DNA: TGTGCCAGCAGCCCAGGACGGACACAAGAGACCCAGTACTTC

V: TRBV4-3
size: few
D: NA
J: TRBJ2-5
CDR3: CASSQRHGRGIKETQYF
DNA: TGCGCCAGCAGCCAACGACACGGACGGGGGATTAAAGAGACCCAGTACTTC

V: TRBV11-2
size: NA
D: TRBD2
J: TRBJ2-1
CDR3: CASSPKRGGLYNEQFF
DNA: TGTGCCAGCAGCCCAAAGCGGGGGGGCCTCTACAATGAGCAGTTCTTC

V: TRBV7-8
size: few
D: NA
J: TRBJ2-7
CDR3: CASSLMSQAGSEFYEQYF
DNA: TGTGCCAGCAGCTTAATGTCTCAGGCGGGGTCGGAATTCTACGAGCAGTACTTC

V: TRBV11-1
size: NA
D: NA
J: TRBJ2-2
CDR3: CASSSFGGELFF
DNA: TGTGCCAGCAGCTCCTTCGGCGGGGAGCTGTTTTTT

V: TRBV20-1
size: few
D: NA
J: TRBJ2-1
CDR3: CSAKSPGLPGNEQFF
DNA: TGCAGTGCTAAATCTCCGGGACTCCCGGGGAATGAGCAGTTCTTC

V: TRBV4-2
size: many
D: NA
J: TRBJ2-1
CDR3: CASSQAGDYEQFF
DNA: TGTGCCAGCAGCCAAGCGGGGGATTATGAGCAGTTCTTC

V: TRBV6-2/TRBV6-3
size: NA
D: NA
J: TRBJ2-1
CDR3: CASSYSGAPYNEQFF
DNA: TGTGCCAGCAGTTACTCGGGAGCTCCCTACAATGAGCAGTTCTTC

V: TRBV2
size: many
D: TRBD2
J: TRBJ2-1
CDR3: CASSAYLAGGSYEQFF
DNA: TGTGCCAGCAGCGCGTACCTAGCGGGGGGTAGCTATGAGCAGTTCTTC

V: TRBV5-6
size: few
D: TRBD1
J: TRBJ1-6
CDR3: CASSLGRGTGLSPLHF
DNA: TGTGCCAGCAGCTTGGGGCGCGGGACAGGGCTCTCACCCCTCCACTTT

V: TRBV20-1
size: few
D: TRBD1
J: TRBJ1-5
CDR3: CSATTGVAQPQHF
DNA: TGCAGTGCCACGACAGGGGTTGCTCAGCCCCAGCATTTT

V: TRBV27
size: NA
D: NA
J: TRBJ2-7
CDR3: CASGRTLYEQYF
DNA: TGTGCCAGCGGGAGGACACTGTACGAGCAGTACTTC

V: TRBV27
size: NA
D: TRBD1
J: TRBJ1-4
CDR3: CASRPTGGWEKLFF
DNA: TGTGCCAGCAGGCCTACAGGGGGCTGGGAAAAACTGTTTTTT

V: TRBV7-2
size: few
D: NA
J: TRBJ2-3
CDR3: CASSLSATVDTQYF
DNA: TGTGCCAGCAGCTTGTCGGCTACCGTTGATACGCAGTATTTT

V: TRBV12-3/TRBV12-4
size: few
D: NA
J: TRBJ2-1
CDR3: CASSRPLGNEQFF
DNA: TGTGCCAGCAGTCGACCCCTGGGGAATGAGCAGTTCTTC